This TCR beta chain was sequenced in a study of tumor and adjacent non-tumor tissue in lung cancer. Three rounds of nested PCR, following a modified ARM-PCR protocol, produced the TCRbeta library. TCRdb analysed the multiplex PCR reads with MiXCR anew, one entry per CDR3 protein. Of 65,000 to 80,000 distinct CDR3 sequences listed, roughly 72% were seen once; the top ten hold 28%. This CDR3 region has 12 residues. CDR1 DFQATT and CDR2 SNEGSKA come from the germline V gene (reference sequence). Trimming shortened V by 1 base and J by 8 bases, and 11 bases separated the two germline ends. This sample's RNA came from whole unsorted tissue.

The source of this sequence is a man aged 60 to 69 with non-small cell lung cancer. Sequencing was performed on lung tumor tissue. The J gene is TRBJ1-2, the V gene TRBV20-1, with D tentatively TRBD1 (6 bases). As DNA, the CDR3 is TGCAGTGCTAGAGGAGGGGGGCGCGGCTACACCTTC. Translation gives CSARGGGRGYTF.